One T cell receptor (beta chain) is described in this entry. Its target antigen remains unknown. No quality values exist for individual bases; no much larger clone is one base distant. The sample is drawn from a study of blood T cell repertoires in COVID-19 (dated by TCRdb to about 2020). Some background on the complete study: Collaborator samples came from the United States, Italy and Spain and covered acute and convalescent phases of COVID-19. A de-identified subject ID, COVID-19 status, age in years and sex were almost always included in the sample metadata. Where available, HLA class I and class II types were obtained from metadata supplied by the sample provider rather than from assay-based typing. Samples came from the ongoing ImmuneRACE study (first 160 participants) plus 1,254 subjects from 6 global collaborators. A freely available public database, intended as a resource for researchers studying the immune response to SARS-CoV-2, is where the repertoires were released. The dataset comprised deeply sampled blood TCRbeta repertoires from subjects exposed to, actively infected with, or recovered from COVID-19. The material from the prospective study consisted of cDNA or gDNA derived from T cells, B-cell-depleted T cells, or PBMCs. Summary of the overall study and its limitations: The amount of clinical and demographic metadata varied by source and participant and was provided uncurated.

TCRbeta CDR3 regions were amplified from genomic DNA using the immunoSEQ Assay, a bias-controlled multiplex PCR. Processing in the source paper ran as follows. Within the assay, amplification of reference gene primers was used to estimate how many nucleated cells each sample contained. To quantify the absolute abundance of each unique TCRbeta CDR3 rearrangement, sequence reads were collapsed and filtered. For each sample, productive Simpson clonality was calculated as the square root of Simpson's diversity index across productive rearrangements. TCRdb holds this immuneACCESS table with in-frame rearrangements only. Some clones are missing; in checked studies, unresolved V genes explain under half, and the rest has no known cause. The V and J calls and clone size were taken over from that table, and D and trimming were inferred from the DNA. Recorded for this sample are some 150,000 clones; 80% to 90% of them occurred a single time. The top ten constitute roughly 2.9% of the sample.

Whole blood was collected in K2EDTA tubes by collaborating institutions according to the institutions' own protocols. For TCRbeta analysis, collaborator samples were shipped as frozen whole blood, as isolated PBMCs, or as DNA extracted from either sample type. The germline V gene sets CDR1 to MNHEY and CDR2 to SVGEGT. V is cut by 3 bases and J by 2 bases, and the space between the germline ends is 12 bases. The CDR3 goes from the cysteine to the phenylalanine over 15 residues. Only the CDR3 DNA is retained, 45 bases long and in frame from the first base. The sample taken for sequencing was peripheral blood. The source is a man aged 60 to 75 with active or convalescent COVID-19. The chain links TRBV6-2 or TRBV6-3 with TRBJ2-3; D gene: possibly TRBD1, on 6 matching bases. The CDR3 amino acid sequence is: CASSYLDRNTDTQYF. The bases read TGTGCCAGCAGTTATCTTGACAGGAACACAGATACGCAGTATTTT.